This entry lists 13 T cell receptor beta chains sequenced from one sample in a study of blood T cell repertoires in COVID-19. TCRdb keeps only in-frame clones here, not all; method: immunoSEQ multiplex PCR. The table lists some 250,000 clones, around 90% of them singletons. The sample was peripheral blood. These receptors came from a man aged 55 to 69 who had recovered from COVID-19.

This clone was seen a few times. CDR3 DNA sequence: TGTGCCAGCAGGAAGTCTTTTAGTCAGCCCCAGCATTTT. Residues: CASRKSFSQPQHF. The chain is built from TRBV2 and TRBJ1-5; D is ambiguous. V lost 6 bases, J lost 6 bases, and 12 bases lay in between. Germline V gene lookup returns CDR1 SNHLY and CDR2 FYNNEI. The CDR3 has 13 amino acids.

The gene calls are TRBV6-1 and TRBJ1-4; 8 bases agree with TRBD1. The CDR3 extends over 17 amino acids. Trimming removed 4 bases from V and 1 base from J; junction bases left unmatched: 8. Germline CDR1 MNHNS, CDR2 SASEGT. As DNA, the CDR3 is TGTGCCAGCAGTGGGGGACAGGATTATTTAACTAATGAAAAACTGTTTTTT. It yields the protein CASSGGQDYLTNEKLFF.

V is TRBV6-6 and J is TRBJ2-5, with TRBD1 as a possible D gene (6 bases). V gave up 5 bases and J gave up 7 bases, with 14 bases separating them. Looked up from germline, CDR1 is MNHNY and CDR2 is SVGAGI (reference sequence). CDR3 length equals 13 residues. This chain's CDR3 is CASSPRTEGTQYF. In DNA form, the CDR3 reads TGTGCCAGCAGTCCCCGGACAGAAGGGACCCAGTACTTC.

This clone appeared a single time. The chain joins TRBV28 to TRBJ1-1; 8 bases agree with TRBD1. There are 15 residues in the CDR3. Looked up from germline, CDR1 is MDHEN and CDR2 is SYDVKM. The J segment lost 1 base and the V segment lost 4 bases, leaving 5 bases of the junction unmatched. The CDR3 loop is CASSSGGTGNTEAFF. DNA of the CDR3: TGTGCCAGCAGTTCGGGCGGGACAGGGAACACTGAAGCTTTCTTT.

This sequence joins TRBV18 and TRBJ1-2; D might be TRBD1 (6 bases). The CDR3 length is 14 residues. The germline V gene has CDR1 KGHSH and CDR2 LQKENI. Trimming took 3 bases from V and 4 from J, leaving 12 bases between them. CDR3 protein: CASSPDSHPYGYTF. The CDR3 DNA sequence: TGTGCCAGCTCACCGGACAGCCACCCCTATGGCTACACCTTC.

This clone was recorded once. For the CDR3, the DNA is TGCAGTGCTAGTTTTCGCCCCAGGGGGGAGACCCAGTACTTC. It translates to CSASFRPRGETQYF. This chain joins TRBV20-1 and TRBJ2-5, with 7 bases aligning to TRBD1. Unmatched junction bases numbered 9, after V lost 3 bases and J lost 5 bases. Per the germline V gene, CDR1 is DFQATT and CDR2 is SNEGSKA (reference sequence). This CDR3 is 14 amino acids long.

This chain connects TRBV11-1 to TRBJ2-2; TRBD2 matches 8 bases. This CDR3 region has 15 residues. Germline V gene sequence: CDR1 SGHAT, CDR2 FQDESV (reference sequence). V was clipped by 6 bases and J by 4 bases; unmatched bases: 7. This CDR3 is CASRYGGAGTGELFF. The DNA for the CDR3 is TGTGCCAGCAGATACGGGGGGGCGGGCACCGGGGAGCTGTTTTTT. The variable domain in full, with the rest retrieved from reference TRBV11-1 and TRBJ2-2, is EAEVAQSPRYKITEKSQAVAFWCDPISGHATLYWYRQILGQGPELLVQFQDESVVDDSQLPKDRFSAERLKGVDSTLKIQPAELGDSAMYLCASRYGGAGTGELFFGEGSRLTVL.

This clone was detected only a few times. The rearrangement joins TRBV5-1 to TRBJ2-5; weak D call: TRBD2 (6 bases). Germline V gene data show CDR1 as SGHRS and CDR2 as YFSETQ. The CDR3 spans 16 residues. The germline V and J ends were trimmed by 4 bases and 4 bases, with 20 bases remaining between them. The CDR3 DNA reads TGCGCCAGCAGCGCGTCGGGCGGGGTGAGGCTAGAGACCCAGTACTTC. It translates to CASSASGGVRLETQYF.

The chain has TRBV11-2 and TRBJ1-2, with no clear D. CDR3 length: 12 residues. The germline V gene has CDR1 SGHAT and CDR2 FQNNGV. Trimming cost V 2 bases and J 2 bases, with 3 bases left between them. CDR3 loop: CASSLLNYGYTF. The CDR3 nucleotides are TGTGCCAGCAGCTTACTGAACTATGGCTACACCTTC.

This clone was seen many times. The genes are TRBV6-6 and TRBJ1-4; maybe TRBD1 (5 bases). Between the trimmed V and J ends, which lost 8 bases and 8 bases, there was a span of 24 bases. Germline V gene data show CDR1 as MNHNY and CDR2 as SVGAGI (reference sequence). The CDR3 covers 16 residues. CDR3 region: CASHPPRGANREKLFF. CDR3 DNA: TGTGCCAGCCATCCTCCGCGTGGGGCAAATCGGGAAAAACTGTTTTTT.

Regarding this clone: The sample has other DNA sequences that encode this CDR3 too. The chain joins TRBV30 to TRBJ1-5; 7 bases are a match to TRBD1. CDR1 and CDR2 from the germline V gene are GTSNPN and SVGIG (reference sequence). Unmatched junction bases numbered 2, after V lost 1 base and J lost 5 bases. This CDR3 region has 13 residues. CDR3 DNA sequence: TGTGCCTGGAGTGGACAGGGCTATCAGCCCCAGCATTTT. It codes for CAWSGQGYQPQHF. Supplemented by reference TRBV30 and TRBJ1-5, the full variable domain reads SQTIHQWPATLVQPVGSPLSLECTVEGTSNPNLYWYRQAAGRGLQLLFYSVGIGQISSEVPQNLSASRPQDRQFILSSKKLLLSDSGFYLCAWSGQGYQPQHFGDGTRLSIL.

The chain uses TRBV19 and TRBJ1-6; 7 nucleotides match TRBD1. V shed 9 bases, J shed 1 base, and the junction held 9 bases outside the gene matches. The germline gives CDR1 LNHDA, CDR2 SQIVND (reference sequence). The CDR3 is 16 amino acids. The CDR3 DNA sequence: TGTGCCAGCAGAACCGGGACAGCTTCCTATAATTCACCCCTCCACTTT. This sequence encodes CASRTGTASYNSPLHF.

The chain employs TRBV11-2 and TRBJ2-1; 10 bases are shared with TRBD1. The CDR3 extends over 17 amino acids. Germline-derived CDR1 and CDR2 are SGHAT and FQNNGV. V was pared by 1 base and J by 3 bases, with 6 bases of the junction left unmatched. The CDR3 DNA sequence: TGTGCCAGCAGCTTAGGGCCTGGGACAGGGGTCTACAATGAGCAGTTCTTC. It codes for CASSLGPGTGVYNEQFF.